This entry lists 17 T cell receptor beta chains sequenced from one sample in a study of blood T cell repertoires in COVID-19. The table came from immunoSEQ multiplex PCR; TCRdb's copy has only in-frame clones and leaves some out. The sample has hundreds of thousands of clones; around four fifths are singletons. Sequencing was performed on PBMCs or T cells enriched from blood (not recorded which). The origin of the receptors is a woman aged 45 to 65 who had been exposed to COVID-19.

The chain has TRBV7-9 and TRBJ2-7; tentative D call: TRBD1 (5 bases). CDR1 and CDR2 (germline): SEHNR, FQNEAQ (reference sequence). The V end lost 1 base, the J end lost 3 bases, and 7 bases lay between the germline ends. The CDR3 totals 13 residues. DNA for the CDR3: TGTGCCAGCAGCTTAGAGACAGACTACGAGCAGTACTTC. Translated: CASSLETDYEQYF.

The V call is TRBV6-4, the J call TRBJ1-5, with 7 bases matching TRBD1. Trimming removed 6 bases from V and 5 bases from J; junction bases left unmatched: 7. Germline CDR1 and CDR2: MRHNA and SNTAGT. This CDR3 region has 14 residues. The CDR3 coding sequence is TGTGCCAGCAGCGGGGACAGCTATTATCAGCCCCAGCATTTT. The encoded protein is CASSGDSYYQPQHF.

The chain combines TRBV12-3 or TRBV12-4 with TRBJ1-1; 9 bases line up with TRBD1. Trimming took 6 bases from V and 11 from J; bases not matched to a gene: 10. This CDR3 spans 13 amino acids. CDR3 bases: TGTGCCAGCAGAGCCTCCGGGACAGGGCGGGCTTTCTTT. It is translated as CASRASGTGRAFF.

CDR3 region: CSVLDKLRNTEAFF. The CDR3 nucleotides read TGCAGCGTTCTGGACAAGCTAAGGAACACTGAAGCTTTCTTT. V usage is TRBV29-1 and J usage is TRBJ1-1, with D possibly TRBD1 on 5 matching bases. CDR3 size: 14 residues. V lost 5 bases to trimming and J lost 1 base, with 14 bases between them. In germline, CDR1 is SQVTM, CDR2 ANQGSEA.

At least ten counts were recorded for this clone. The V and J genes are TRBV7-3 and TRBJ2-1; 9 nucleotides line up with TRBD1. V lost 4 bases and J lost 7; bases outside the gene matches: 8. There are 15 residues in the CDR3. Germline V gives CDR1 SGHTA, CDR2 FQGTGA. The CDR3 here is CASSSRQGTGNEQFF. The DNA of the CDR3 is TGTGCCAGCAGCTCAAGACAGGGGACAGGGAATGAGCAGTTCTTC.

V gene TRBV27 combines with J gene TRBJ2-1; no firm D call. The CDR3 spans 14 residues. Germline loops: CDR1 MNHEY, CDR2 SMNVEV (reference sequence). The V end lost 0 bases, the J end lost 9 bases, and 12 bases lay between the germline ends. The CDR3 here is CASSLSTPPLEQFF. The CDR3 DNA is TGTGCCAGCAGTTTATCCACACCTCCCCTTGAGCAGTTCTTC.

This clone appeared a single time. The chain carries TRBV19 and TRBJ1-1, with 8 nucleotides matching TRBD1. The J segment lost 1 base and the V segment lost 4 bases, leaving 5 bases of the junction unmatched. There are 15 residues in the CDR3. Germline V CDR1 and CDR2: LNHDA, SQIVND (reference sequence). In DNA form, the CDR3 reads TGTGCCAGTAGTAGTCAGGGGGCGCCGAACACTGAAGCTTTCTTT. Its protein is CASSSQGAPNTEAFF.

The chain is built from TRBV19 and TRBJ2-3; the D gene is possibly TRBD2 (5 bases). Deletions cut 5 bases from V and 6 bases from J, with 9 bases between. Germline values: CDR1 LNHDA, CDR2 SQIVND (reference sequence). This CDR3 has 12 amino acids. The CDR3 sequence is CASSPGGDTQYF. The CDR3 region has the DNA TGTGCCAGTAGTCCGGGCGGGGATACGCAGTATTTT.

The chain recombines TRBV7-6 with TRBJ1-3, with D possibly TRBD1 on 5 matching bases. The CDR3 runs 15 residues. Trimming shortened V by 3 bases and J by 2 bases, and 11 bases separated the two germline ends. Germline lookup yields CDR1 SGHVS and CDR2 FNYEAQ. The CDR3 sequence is CASSLGPYPGNTIYF. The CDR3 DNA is TGTGCCAGCAGCTTGGGGCCGTACCCTGGAAACACCATATATTTT.

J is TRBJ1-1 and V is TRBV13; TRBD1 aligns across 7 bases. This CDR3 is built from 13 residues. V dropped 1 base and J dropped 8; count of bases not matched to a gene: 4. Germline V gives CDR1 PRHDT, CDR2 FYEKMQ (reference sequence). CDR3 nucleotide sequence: TGTGCCAGCAGCTTAGTTTCGACAGGGGAAGCTTTCTTT. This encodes CASSLVSTGEAFF.

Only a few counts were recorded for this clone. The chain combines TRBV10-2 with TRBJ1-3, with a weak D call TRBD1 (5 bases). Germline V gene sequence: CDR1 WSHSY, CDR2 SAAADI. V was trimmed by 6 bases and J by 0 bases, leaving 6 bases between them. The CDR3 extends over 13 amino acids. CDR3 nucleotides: TGCGCCAGCAGCCAGGGCTCTGGAAACACCATATATTTT. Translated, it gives CASSQGSGNTIYF.

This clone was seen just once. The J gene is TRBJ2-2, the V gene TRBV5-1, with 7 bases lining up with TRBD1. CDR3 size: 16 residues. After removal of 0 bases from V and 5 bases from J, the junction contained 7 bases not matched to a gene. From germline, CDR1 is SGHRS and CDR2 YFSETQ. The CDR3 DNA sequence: TGCGCCAGCAGCTTGGCCGGGACAGACAGGACCGGGGAGCTGTTTTTT. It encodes CASSLAGTDRTGELFF.

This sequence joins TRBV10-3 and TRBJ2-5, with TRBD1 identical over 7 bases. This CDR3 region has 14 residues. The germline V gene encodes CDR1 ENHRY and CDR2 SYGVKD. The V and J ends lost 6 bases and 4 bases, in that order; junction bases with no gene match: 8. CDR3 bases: TGTGCCATCAGCCTACAGGGGACGGGAGAGACCCAGTACTTC. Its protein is CAISLQGTGETQYF.

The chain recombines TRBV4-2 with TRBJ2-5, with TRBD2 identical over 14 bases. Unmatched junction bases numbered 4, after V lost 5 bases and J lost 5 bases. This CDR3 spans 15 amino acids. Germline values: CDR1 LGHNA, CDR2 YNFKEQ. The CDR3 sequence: CASSGRTSGGETQYF. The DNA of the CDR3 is TGTGCCAGCAGCGGCCGGACTAGCGGGGGGGAGACCCAGTACTTC.

DNA of the CDR3: TGTGCCAGCAGCCAAGGGTCAGCGGGGGCGAGCTCCTATAATTCACCCCTCCACTTT. It codes for CASSQGSAGASSYNSPLHF. The chain links TRBV3-1 (or the pseudogene TRBV3-2) to TRBJ1-6; tentatively, D is TRBD1 (6 bases). Per germline, CDR1 LGHDT and CDR2 YNNKEL (reference sequence). V was trimmed by 1 base and J by 0 bases, leaving 16 bases between them. The CDR3 runs to 19 residues.

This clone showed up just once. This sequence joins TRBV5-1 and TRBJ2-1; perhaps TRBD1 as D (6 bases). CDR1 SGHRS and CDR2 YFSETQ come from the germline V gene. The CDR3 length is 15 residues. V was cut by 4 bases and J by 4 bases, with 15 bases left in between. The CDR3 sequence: CASSLDRPGYNEQFF. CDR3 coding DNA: TGCGCCAGCAGCCTTGACAGGCCAGGTTACAATGAGCAGTTCTTC.

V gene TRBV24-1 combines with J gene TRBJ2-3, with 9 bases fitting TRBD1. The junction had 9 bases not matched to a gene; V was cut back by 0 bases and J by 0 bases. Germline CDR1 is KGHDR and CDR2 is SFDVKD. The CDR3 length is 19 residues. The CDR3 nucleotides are TGTGCCACCAGTGATTTGAGGCCCGGGACAGGGTTTAGCACAGATACGCAGTATTTT. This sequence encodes CATSDLRPGTGFSTDTQYF.